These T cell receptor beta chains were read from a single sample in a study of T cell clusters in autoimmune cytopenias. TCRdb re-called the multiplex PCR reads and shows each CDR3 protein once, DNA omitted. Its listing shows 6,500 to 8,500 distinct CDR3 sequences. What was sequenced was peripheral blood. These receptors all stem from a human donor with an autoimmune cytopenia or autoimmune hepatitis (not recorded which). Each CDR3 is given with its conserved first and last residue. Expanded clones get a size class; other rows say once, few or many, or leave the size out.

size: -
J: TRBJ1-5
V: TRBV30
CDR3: CAWSGRIGYNQPQHF

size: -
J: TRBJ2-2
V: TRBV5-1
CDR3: CASQAGGDTGELFF

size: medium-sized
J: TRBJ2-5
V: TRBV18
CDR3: CASSPGLGETQYF

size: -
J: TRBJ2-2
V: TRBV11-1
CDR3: CASSETSPGELFF

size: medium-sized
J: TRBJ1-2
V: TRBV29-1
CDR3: CSVDKRGQLYGYTF

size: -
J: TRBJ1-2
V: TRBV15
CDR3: CATSRKSESYGYTF

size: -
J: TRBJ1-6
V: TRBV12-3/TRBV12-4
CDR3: CASWRGLGNSPLHF

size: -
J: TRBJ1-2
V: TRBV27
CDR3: CASRRTGGGGYTF

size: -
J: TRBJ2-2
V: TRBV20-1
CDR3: CSARLAGGNTGELFF

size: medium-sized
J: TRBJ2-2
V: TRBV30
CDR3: CAWSVLRNTGELFF

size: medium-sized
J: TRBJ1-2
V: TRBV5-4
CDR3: CASSLSQGARGYTF

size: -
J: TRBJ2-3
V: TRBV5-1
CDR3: CASSLGGTGRDTQYF

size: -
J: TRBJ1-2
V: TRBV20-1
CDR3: CSARLQGPNYGYTF

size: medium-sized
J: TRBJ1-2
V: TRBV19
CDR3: CASSFFGSTNYGYTF

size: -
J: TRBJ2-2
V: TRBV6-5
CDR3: CASSSLTSMGTGELFF

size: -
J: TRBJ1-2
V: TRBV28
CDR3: CATDQTRGYTF

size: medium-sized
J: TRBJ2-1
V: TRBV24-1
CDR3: CATSDHSGGTYNEQFF

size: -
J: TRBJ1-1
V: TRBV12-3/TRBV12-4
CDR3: CASRQQGAIGAFF

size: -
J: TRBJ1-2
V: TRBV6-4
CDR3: CASSDQQGMGGYTF

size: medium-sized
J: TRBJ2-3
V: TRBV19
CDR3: CASNRGQGLAGRDTQYF

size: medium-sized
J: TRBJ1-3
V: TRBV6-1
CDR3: CASSESTGGAGNTIYF

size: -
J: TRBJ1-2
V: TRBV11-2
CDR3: CASSLDASYNEGYTF

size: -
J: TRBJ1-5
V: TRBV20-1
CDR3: CSAPGQSNQPQHF

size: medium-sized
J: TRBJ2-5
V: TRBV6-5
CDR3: CASSYFETQYF

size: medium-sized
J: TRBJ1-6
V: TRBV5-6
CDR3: CASTEIGQVDNSPLHF

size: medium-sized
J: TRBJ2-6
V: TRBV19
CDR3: CASKGDAGANVLTF

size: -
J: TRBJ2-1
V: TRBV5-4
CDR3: CASSLELAGVDEQFF

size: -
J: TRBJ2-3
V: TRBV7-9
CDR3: CASSPPADTQYF

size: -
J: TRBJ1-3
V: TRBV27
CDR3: CASSFNGRSGNTIYF

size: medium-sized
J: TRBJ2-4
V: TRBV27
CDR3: CASSLHGQGAAKNIQYF

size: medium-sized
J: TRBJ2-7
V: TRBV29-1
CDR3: CSVAGTSGVSSYEQYF

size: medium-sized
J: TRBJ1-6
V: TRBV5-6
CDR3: CASSLGHSNSPLHF

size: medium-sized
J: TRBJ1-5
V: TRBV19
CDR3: CASSELGRPQPQHF

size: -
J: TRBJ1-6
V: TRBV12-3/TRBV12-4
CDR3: CASGLAGRGFYNSPLHF

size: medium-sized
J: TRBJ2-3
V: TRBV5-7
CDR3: CASSLVRRGSQYF

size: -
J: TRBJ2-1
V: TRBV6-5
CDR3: CASTRTLAGGPNEQFF

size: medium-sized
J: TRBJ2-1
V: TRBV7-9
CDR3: CASSSGSGSNEQFF

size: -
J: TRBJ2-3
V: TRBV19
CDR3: CASSPRTSGYTDTQYF

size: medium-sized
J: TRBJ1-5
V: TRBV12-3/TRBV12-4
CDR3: CASTTGGAFQPQHF

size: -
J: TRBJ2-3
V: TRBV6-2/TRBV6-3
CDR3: CASSYSGWGMGVTDTQYF

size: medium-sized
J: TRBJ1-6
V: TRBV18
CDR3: CASSIPRSPLHF

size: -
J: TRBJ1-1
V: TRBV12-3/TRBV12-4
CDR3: CASSARVYTEAFF

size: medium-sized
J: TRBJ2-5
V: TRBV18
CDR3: CASSRRQTEYQETQYF

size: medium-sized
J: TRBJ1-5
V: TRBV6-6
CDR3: CASSYVGGPNQPQHF

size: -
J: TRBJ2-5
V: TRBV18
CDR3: CASSPPGVQETQYF

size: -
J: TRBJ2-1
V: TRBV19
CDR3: CASSIVTGATYNEQFF

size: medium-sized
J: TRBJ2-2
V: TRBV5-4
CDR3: CATAGGPRAGTGELFF